These 28 T cell receptor beta chains were sequenced from one sample in a study of metastatic and nonmetastatic thyroid tumors. No patient had received any treatment before thyroid surgery. With MiXCR, TCRdb reprocessed the PCR reads. The sample lists fewer than 40,000 clones; 15% were seen once. Sequenced sample: blood. These receptors were obtained from a male donor with papillary thyroid cancer or a benign thyroid nodule (not recorded which). Some clones in this sample may be carry-over from other donors' samples.

This clone was seen many times. The V call is TRBV2, the J call TRBJ1-5, with TRBD1 identical over 9 bases. CDR3 size: 14 residues. The germline gives CDR1 SNHLY, CDR2 FYNNEI. The ends lost 5 bases at V and 5 bases at J; junction bases unmatched: 4. This CDR3 reads CASSQDRGDQPQHF. CDR3 nucleotides: TGTGCCAGCAGTCAGGACAGGGGCGATCAGCCCCAGCATTTT.

A note on this clone: This may stem from a read error, because a much larger clone lies one nucleotide away. J is TRBJ2-5 and V is TRBV20-1, with 13 bases identical to TRBD2. The CDR3 is 18 residues long. The germline V gene has CDR1 DFQATT and CDR2 SNEGSKA (reference sequence). The CDR3 protein is CGAITSGRAGFRQETQYF. CDR3 sequence (DNA): TGCGGTGCTATAACTAGCGGGAGGGCCGGGTTCCGCCAAGAGACCCAGTACTTC.

This clone was counted between two and nine times. No conserved phenylalanine or tryptophan ends this CDR3, so it is likely a read error. V is TRBV6-1 and J is TRBJ1-2, with 8 bases that match TRBD1. Looked up from germline, CDR1 is MNHNS and CDR2 is SASEGT. The CDR3 is 15 residues long. In nucleotides, the CDR3 is TGTTCCAGCAGACTCAACCGGGACAGGAACTATGGCTACACCTCC. Its translation: CSSRLNRDRNYGYTS.

As regards this clone: An end of the junction differs from the germline gene, which may be a read error. V usage is TRBV10-3 and J usage is TRBJ2-3; tentative D call: TRBD2 (5 bases). This CDR3 contains 14 residues. Per the germline V gene, CDR1 is ENHRY and CDR2 is SYGVKD. CDR3 DNA sequence: TGTGCCATCAGCTCTAAATCTAGCACACATACGCAGTATTTT. The encoded protein is CAISSKSSTHTQYF.

This clone was found many times. J is TRBJ1-2 and V is TRBV9; 8 bases match TRBD1. CDR1 SGDLS and CDR2 YYNGEE come from the germline V gene. The CDR3 length is 14 residues. Trimming removed 4 bases from V and 8 bases from J; junction bases left unmatched: 10. The CDR3 loop reads CASSPTGVGGGYTF. In DNA, the CDR3 is TGTGCCAGCAGCCCGACAGGGGTTGGGGGGGGCTACACCTTC.

This clone has a count of ten or more. The junction departs from germline at one end; a sequencing error may be responsible. Other DNA sequences in the same sample also yield this CDR3. The chain recombines TRBV6-4 with TRBJ1-1, with D unresolved. Germline-derived CDR1 and CDR2 are MRHNA and SNTAGT. This CDR3 is 15 amino acids long. The chain's CDR3 is CASKEVGYMNTEAFF. CDR3 nucleotides: TGTGCCAGTAAGGAGGTCGGGTACATGAACACTGAAGCGTTCTTT.

Notes on this clone: An end of the junction does not agree with germline; a read error may underlie this. The CDR3 region has the DNA TGTGCCATCAGCCCCGGGACAGGGGGCACAGATACCCAGTACTTC. Amino acids: CAISPGTGGTDTQYF. V and J are TRBV5-6 and TRBJ2-5; 12 bases fit TRBD1. CDR3 length: 15 amino acids. CDR1 SGHDT and CDR2 YYEEEE come from the germline V gene.

This clone was observed at least ten times. The chain employs TRBV5-1 and TRBJ2-3, with D hard to call. This CDR3 is built from 15 residues. Germline CDR1 is SGHRS and CDR2 is YFSETQ. The V and J ends lost 1 base and 0 bases respectively, with 9 bases between them. CDR3 coding DNA: TGCGCCAGCAGCTTGATTCTCAGGAGCACAGATACGCAGTATTTT. It translates to CASSLILRSTDTQYF.

This clone occurred many times. J is TRBJ1-2 and V is TRBV10-3; D may be TRBD1 (5 bases). Germline loops: CDR1 ENHRY, CDR2 SYGVKD. This CDR3 is built from 14 residues. V dropped 7 bases and J dropped 5 bases, with 17 bases sitting between them. The CDR3 region is CAITGGVPGYGYTF. The CDR3 nucleotides read TGTGCCATCACCGGAGGGGTGCCGGGGTATGGCTACACCTTC.

This clone occurred many times. This chain links TRBV6-1 with TRBJ2-7, with 8 bases identical to TRBD1. J was trimmed by 3 bases and V by 2 bases; bases with no gene match: 3. Germline lookup yields CDR1 MNHNS and CDR2 SASEGT. The CDR3 sequence is 14 residues long. The CDR3 coding sequence is TGTGCCAGCAGTGAAACTGGACAGGGCTACGAGCAGTACTTC. Residues: CASSETGQGYEQYF.

This clone was seen repeatedly, ten times or more. The rearrangement uses TRBV11-3 and TRBJ2-1; 10 bases fit TRBD2. V was clipped by 1 base and J by 9 bases; unmatched bases: 12. Germline loops: CDR1 SGHNT, CDR2 YENEEA. The CDR3 is made up of 17 amino acids. CDR3 residues: CASSLGLGLAGEGEQFF. CDR3 sequence (DNA): TGTGCCAGCAGCTTAGGGTTAGGGCTAGCGGGAGAAGGTGAGCAGTTCTTC.

This clone was recorded at least ten times. CDR3 in DNA: TGCGCCAGCAGCTTGGCAGGGACCTACGAGCAGTACTTC. It encodes CASSLAGTYEQYF. V and J are TRBV5-1 and TRBJ2-7; tentative D call: TRBD1 (5 bases). Trimming removed 0 bases at V and 2 bases at J, with 6 bases between. This CDR3 comprises 13 residues. Germline loops: CDR1 SGHRS, CDR2 YFSETQ.

In this sample, this clone turned up many times. The rearrangement joins TRBV5-5 to TRBJ2-7; the D gene is possibly TRBD2 (5 bases). This CDR3 contains 13 residues. Looked up from germline, CDR1 is SGHKS and CDR2 is YYEKEE (reference sequence). Trimming removed 5 bases from V and 3 bases from J, with 12 bases in between. The CDR3 sequence: CASSQDEGYEQYF. The CDR3 DNA reads TGTGCCAGCAGTCAGGACGAGGGCTACGAGCAGTACTTC.

The chain links TRBV19 to TRBJ1-2; D ambiguous. The CDR3 is made up of 15 amino acids. V lost 3 bases and J 4 bases, leaving 15 bases between the germline ends. Germline values: CDR1 LNHDA, CDR2 SQIVND (reference sequence). This CDR3 is CASSIFDGFSYGYTF. The DNA for the CDR3 is TGTGCCAGTAGTATTTTCGACGGCTTTAGCTATGGCTACACCTTC.

The V and J genes are TRBV7-8 and TRBJ1-2, with D unresolved. V dropped 6 bases and J dropped 3 bases, with 11 bases sitting between them. This CDR3 comprises 13 residues. CDR1 is SGHVS, CDR2 FQNEAQ, per germline. The CDR3 protein is CASSGGSYYGYTF. The CDR3 DNA sequence: TGTGCCAGCAGTGGAGGGAGCTACTATGGCTACACCTTC.

As for this clone: This clone may be a read error of a much larger clone one base away. V usage is TRBV5-6 and J usage is TRBJ2-6; D ambiguous. The CDR3 contains 13 residues. In germline, CDR1 is SGHDT, CDR2 YYEEEE. The germline V and J ends were trimmed by 7 bases and 0 bases, with 5 bases remaining between them. The CDR3: CASDASGANVLTF. The CDR3 region has the DNA TGTGCCAGCGATGCCTCTGGGGCCAACGTCCTGACTTTC. The whole variable domain, remainder taken from reference TRBV5-6 and TRBJ2-6, is DAGVTQSPTHLIKTRGQQVTLRCSPKSGHDTVSWYQQALGQGPQFIFQYYEEEERQRGNFPDRFSGHQFPNYSSELNVNALLLGDSALYLCASDASGANVLTFGAGSRLTVL.

This clone came up a few times. A read error may be the cause here, since a much bigger clone is one base away. The same CDR3 is also encoded by other DNA sequences in this sample. This sequence joins TRBV11-2 and TRBJ2-5; TRBD2 matches at 14 bases. The CDR3 is 18 residues long. Germline assignment: CDR1 SGHAT and CDR2 FQNNGV. DNA for the CDR3: TGTGCCAGCAGCCCTAGAACGGGACTAGCGGGAGACAGGGAGACACAGTACTTC. It translates to CASSPRTGLAGDRETQYF.

The sample holds many counts of this clone. This chain links TRBV24-1 with TRBJ2-1; D gene unclear. Trimming removed 4 bases at V and 8 bases at J, with 11 bases between. Germline-derived CDR1 and CDR2 are KGHDR and SFDVKD. This CDR3 has 13 residues. CDR3 coding DNA: TGTGCCACCAGTGAACCAAACGTCCATGAGCAGTTCTTC. It yields the protein CATSEPNVHEQFF.

This clone was counted ten times or more. J is TRBJ1-6 and V is TRBV5-1; D is unclear. V lost 4 bases, J lost 7 bases, and 15 bases lay in between. The germline V gene has CDR1 SGHRS and CDR2 YFSETQ. This CDR3 contains 15 residues. Written as DNA, the CDR3 is TGCGCCAGCAGCCCGGCCCGATTTCCGAATTCACCCCTCCACTTT. Residues: CASSPARFPNSPLHF.

This clone was seen repeatedly, ten times or more. The chain uses TRBV19 and TRBJ1-5; a possible D gene is TRBD1 (6 bases). The length of the CDR3 is 15 residues. The V gene's germline CDR1 is LNHDA and CDR2 SQIVND (reference sequence). V dropped 9 bases and J dropped 9 bases, with 24 bases sitting between them. The CDR3 DNA reads TGTGCCAGCAGCGAACAGGGAGGCCATCAACGGCCCCAGCATTTT. Encoded protein: CASSEQGGHQRPQHF.

This clone showed up many times. The chain joins TRBV5-1 to TRBJ2-2, with TRBD2 matching over 7 bases. J gave up 4 bases and V 2 bases, and 5 bases lay outside the gene matches. Germline V lookup: CDR1 SGHRS, CDR2 YFSETQ. This CDR3 comprises 15 residues. CDR3 coding DNA: TGCGCCAGCAGCTTCCTAGCGGTGGGCACCGGGGAGCTGTTTTTT. It is translated as CASSFLAVGTGELFF.

This clone is large within its sample. The chain carries TRBV19 and TRBJ2-7, with TRBD1 as a possible D gene (5 bases). Per germline, CDR1 LNHDA and CDR2 SQIVND (reference sequence). V lost 6 bases, J lost 4 bases, and 7 bases lay in between. This CDR3 spans 11 amino acids. CDR3 nucleotide sequence: TGTGCCAGTAGCTCAGGGTACGAGCAGTACTTC. The encoded protein is CASSSGYEQYF.

This clone was detected ten times or more. The chain combines TRBV3-1 with TRBJ2-2; maybe TRBD1 (6 bases). Germline V gene sequence: CDR1 LGHDT, CDR2 YNNKEL (reference sequence). V lost 5 bases, J lost 2 bases, and 9 bases lay in between. This CDR3 contains 14 residues. CDR3 amino acids: CASSYRVNTGELFF. The CDR3 nucleotides are TGTGCCAGCAGCTACAGGGTTAACACCGGGGAGCTGTTTTTT.

This clone was recorded at least ten times. J is TRBJ2-6 and V is TRBV3-1; a possible D gene is TRBD1 (6 bases). This CDR3 region has 15 residues. The V gene lost 4 bases and the J gene lost 0 bases, with 7 bases spanning the gap. CDR1 and CDR2 (germline): LGHDT, YNNKEL (reference sequence). The CDR3: CASSPGVSGANVLTF. CDR3 DNA: TGTGCCAGCAGCCCAGGGGTCTCTGGGGCCAACGTCCTGACTTTC.

This clone was seen many times. The rearrangement joins TRBV7-3 to TRBJ2-1, with TRBD2 identical over 8 bases. V lost 2 bases, J lost 3 bases, and 3 bases stayed unmatched. The germline gives CDR1 SGHTA, CDR2 FQGTGA. This CDR3 is 15 amino acids long. CDR3 loop: CASSLQAGDYNEQFF. The CDR3 nucleotides read TGTGCCAGCAGCTTACAAGCGGGAGACTACAATGAGCAGTTCTTC.

In its sample, this clone was seen many times. The chain employs TRBV7-3 and TRBJ2-2, with TRBD1 matching 10 bases. The J segment lost 1 base and the V segment lost 4 bases, leaving 0 bases of the junction unmatched. This CDR3 region has 15 residues. Germline V lookup: CDR1 SGHTA, CDR2 FQGTGA. In DNA, the CDR3 is TGTGCCAGCAGCTGGACAGGGGGGAACACCGGGGAGCTGTTTTTT. Protein: CASSWTGGNTGELFF.

The chain joins TRBV6-2 or TRBV6-3 to TRBJ1-1; D gene ambiguous. The CDR3 spans 12 residues. In germline, CDR1 is MNHEY, CDR2 SVGEGT. The V and J ends lost 8 bases and 6 bases respectively, with 13 bases between them. The CDR3 reads CASGLEWAEAFF. CDR3 in DNA: TGTGCCAGCGGTTTGGAGTGGGCTGAAGCTTTCTTT.

This clone is termed medium-sized. The chain joins TRBV2 to TRBJ2-3; a possible D gene is TRBD2 (5 bases). There are 14 residues in the CDR3. Per the germline V gene, CDR1 is SNHLY and CDR2 is FYNNEI. Trimming took off 10 bases at V and 1 base at J, with 15 bases between the two ends. The CDR3 here is CATTGRGGTDTQYF. CDR3 bases: TGTGCCACCACGGGAAGAGGTGGCACAGATACGCAGTATTTT.